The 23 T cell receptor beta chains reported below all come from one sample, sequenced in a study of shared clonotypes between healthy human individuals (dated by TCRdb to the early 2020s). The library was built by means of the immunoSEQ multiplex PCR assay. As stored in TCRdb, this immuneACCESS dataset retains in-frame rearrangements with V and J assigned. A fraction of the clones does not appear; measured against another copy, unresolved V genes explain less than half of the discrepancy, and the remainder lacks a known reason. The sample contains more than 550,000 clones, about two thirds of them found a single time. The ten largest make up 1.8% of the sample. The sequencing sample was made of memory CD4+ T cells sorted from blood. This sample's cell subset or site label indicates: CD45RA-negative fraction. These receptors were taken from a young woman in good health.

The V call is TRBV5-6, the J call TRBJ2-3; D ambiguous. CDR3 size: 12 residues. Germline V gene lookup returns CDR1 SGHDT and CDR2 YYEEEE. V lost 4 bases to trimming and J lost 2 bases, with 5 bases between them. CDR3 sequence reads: CASSLDTDTQYF. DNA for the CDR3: TGTGCCAGCAGCCTGGACACAGATACGCAGTATTTT.

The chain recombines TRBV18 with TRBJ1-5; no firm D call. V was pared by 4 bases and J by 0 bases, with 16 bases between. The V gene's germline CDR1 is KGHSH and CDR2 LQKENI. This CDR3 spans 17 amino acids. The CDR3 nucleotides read TGTGCCAGCTCACACAATGAGTTGGGCCTTAGCAATCAGCCCCAGCATTTT. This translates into CASSHNELGLSNQPQHF.

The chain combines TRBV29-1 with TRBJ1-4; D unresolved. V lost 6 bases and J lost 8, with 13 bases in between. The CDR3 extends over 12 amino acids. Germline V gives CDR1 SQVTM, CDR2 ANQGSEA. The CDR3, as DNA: TGCAGCGTGGGAGTGACGGAGGAAAAACTGTTTTTT. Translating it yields CSVGVTEEKLFF.

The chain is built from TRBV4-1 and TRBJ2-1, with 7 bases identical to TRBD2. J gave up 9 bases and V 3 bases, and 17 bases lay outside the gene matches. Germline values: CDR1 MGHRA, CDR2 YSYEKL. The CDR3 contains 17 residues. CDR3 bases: TGCGCCAGCAGCCATCCGATGGTGAAGCGGGAAAGGGCTGAGCAGTTCTTC. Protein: CASSHPMVKRERAEQFF.

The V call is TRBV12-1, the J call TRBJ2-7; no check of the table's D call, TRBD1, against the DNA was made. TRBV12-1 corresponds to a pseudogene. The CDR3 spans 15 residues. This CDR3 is CASSLKGQAGYEQYF. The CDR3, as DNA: TGTGCCAGCAGCTTAAAGGGACAGGCGGGCTACGAGCAGTACTTC.

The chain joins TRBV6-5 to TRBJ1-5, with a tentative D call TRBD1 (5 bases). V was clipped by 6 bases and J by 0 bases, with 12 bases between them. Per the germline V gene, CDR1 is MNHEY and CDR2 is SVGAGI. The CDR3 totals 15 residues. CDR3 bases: TGTGCCAGCAGCCGAACAGGATATAGCAATCAGCCCCAGCATTTT. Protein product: CASSRTGYSNQPQHF.

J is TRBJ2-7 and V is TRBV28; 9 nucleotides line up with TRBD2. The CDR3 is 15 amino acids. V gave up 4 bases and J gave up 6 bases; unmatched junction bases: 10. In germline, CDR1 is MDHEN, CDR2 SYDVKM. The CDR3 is CASSSAAGGRGEQYF. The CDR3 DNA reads TGTGCCAGCAGTTCAGCCGCGGGAGGGCGAGGCGAGCAGTACTTC. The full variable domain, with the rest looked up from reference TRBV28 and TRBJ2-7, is DVKVTQSSRYLVKRTGEKVFLECVQDMDHENMFWYRQDPGLGLRLIYFSYDVKMKEKGDIPEGYSVSREKKERFSLILESASTNQTSMYLCASSSAAGGRGEQYFGPGTRLTVT.

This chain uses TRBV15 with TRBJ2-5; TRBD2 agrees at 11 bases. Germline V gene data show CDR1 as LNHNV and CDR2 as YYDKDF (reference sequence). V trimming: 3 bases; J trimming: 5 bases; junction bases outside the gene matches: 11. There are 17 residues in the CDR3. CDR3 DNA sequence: TGTGCCACCAGCAGGGGATTAGCGGGAGGGGCTTTGGAGACCCAGTACTTC. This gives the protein CATSRGLAGGALETQYF.

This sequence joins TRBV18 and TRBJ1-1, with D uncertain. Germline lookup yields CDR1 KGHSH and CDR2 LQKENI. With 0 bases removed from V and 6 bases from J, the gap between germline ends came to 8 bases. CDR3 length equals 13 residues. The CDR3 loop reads CASSPPAGSEAFF. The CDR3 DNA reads TGTGCCAGCTCACCACCGGCGGGTTCTGAAGCTTTCTTT.

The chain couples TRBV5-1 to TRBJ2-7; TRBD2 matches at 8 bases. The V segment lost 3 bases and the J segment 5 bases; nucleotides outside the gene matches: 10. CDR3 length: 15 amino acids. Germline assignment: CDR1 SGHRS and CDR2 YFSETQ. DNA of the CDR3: TGCGCCAGCAGCTATACATCGGGGGGGCACCACGAGCAGTACTTC. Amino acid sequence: CASSYTSGGHHEQYF. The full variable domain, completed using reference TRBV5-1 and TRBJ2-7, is KAGVTQTPRYLIKTRGQQVTLSCSPISGHRSVSWYQQTPGQGLQFLFEYFSETQRNKGNFPGRFSGRQFSNSRSEMNVSTLELGDSALYLCASSYTSGGHHEQYFGPGTRLTVT.

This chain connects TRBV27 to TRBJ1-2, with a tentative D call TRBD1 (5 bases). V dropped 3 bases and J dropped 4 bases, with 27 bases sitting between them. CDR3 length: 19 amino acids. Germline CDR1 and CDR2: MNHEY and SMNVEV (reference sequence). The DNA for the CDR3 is TGTGCCAGCAGTTTCTCCCGCGGACATGGCCCCGAGTCTCTCTATGGCTACACCTTC. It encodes CASSFSRGHGPESLYGYTF.

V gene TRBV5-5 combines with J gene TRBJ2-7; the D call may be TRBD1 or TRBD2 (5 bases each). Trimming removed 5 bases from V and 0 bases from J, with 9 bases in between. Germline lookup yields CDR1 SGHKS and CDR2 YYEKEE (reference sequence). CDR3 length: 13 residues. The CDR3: CASSFGASYEQYF. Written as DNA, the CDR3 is TGTGCCAGCAGTTTCGGGGCCTCCTACGAGCAGTACTTC.

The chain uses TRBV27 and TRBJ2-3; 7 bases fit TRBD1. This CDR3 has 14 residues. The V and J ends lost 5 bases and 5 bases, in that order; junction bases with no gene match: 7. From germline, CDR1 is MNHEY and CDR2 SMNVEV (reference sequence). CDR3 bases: TGTGCCAGCAGTCGACCGGGACAGTTAGATACGCAGTATTTT. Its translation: CASSRPGQLDTQYF.

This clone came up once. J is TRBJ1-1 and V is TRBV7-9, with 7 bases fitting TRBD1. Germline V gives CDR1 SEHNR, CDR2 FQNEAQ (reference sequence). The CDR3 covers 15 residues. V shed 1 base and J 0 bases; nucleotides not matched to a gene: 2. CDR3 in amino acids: CASSLVGQVNTEAFF. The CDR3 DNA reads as TGTGCCAGCAGCTTAGTAGGACAGGTGAACACTGAAGCTTTCTTT.

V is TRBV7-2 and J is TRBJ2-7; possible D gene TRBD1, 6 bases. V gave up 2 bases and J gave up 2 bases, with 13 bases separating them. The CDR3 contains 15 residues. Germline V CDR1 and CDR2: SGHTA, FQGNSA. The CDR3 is CASSLSRTVAYEQYF. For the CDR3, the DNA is TGTGCCAGCAGCTTATCACGGACAGTTGCCTACGAGCAGTACTTC. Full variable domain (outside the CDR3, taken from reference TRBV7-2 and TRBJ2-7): GAGVSQSPSNKVTEKGKDVELRCDPISGHTALYWYRQSLGQGLEFLIYFQGNSAPDKSGLPSDRFSAERTGGSVSTLTIQRTQQEDSAVYLCASSLSRTVAYEQYFGPGTRLTVT.

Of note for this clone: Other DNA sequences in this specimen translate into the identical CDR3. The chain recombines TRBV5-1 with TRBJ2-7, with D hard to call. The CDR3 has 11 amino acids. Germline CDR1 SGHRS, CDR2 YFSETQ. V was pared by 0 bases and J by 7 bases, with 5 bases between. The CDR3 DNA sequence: TGCGCCAGCAGCTTGGCCGGGGAGCAGTACTTC. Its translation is CASSLAGEQYF.

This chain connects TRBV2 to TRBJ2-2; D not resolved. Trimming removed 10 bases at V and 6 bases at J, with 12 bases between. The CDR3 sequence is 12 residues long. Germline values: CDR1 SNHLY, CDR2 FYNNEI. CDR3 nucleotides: TGTGCCACCTTGGGTGTAGCCGGGGAGCTGTTTTTT. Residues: CATLGVAGELFF.

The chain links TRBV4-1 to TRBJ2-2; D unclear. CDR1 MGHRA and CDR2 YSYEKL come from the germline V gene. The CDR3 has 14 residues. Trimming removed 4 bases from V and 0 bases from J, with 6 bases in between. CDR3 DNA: TGCGCCAGCAGCCGAGCACCGAACACCGGGGAGCTGTTTTTT. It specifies CASSRAPNTGELFF.

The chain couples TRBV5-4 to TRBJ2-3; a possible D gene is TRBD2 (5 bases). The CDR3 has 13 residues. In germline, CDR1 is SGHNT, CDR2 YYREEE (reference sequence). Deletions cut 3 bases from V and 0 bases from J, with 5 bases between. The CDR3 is CASSWTSTDTQYF. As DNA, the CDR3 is TGTGCCAGCAGCTGGACTAGCACAGATACGCAGTATTTT.

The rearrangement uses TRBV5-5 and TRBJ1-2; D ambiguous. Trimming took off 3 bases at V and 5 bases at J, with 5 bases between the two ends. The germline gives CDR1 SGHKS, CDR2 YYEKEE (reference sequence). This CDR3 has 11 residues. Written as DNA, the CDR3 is TGTGCCAGCAGCTCCGAATATGGCTACACCTTC. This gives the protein CASSSEYGYTF.

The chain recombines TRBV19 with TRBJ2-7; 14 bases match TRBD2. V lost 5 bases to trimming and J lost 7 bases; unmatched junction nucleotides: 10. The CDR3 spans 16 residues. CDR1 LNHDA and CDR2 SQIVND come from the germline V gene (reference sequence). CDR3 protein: CASSAKGLAGAGEQYF. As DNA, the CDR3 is TGTGCCAGTAGTGCTAAGGGACTAGCGGGAGCGGGAGAGCAGTACTTC.

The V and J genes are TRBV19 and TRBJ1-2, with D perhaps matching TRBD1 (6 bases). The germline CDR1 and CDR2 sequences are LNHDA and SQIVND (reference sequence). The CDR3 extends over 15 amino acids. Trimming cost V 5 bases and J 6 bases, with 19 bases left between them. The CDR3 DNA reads TGTGCCAGTAGTCATTTACGCGGACAGAAAGATGGCTACACCTTC. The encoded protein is CASSHLRGQKDGYTF.

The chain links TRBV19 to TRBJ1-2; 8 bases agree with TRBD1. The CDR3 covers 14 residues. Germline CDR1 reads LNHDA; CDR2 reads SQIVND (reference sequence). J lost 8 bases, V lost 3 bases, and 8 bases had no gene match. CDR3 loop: CASSIGGQGSGYTF. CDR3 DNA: TGTGCCAGTAGTATTGGAGGACAGGGCTCCGGCTACACCTTC.